This T cell receptor beta chain came from a study of beta chain features in type 1 diabetes. Study background: All samples together contributed around 98,000,000 sorted cells for examination.

Study outcomes and limitations: PCR might preferentially amplify shorter templates, equally in patients and controls. Among patients, naive, central memory and Treg TCRB repertoires appeared more similar than among healthy donors. TCRB CDR3s were moderately but significantly shorter in Type 1 diabetes patients in all four CD4+ subsets.

J gave up 4 bases and V 5 bases, and 8 bases lay outside the gene matches. The length of the CDR3 is 15 residues. The germline V gene has CDR1 SEHNR and CDR2 FQNEAQ (reference sequence). The authors reverse transcribed all of the isolated RNA, so sequencing captured expressed TCRB transcripts. The repertoire was sequenced with immunoSEQ multiplex PCR; TCRdb's copy has only in-frame clones and lacks some. The table records some 660,000 clones, around 15% of them present only once. Details on this clone: Its target is unknown.

The chain recombines TRBV7-9 with TRBJ1-1, with TRBD1 matching 9 bases. The TCR comes from a man aged 18-30 years with type 1 diabetes. The sample consisted of naive CD4+ T cells from blood. DNA for the CDR3: TGTGCCAGCAGCCGACAGGGGGGTGTAGGCACTGAAGCTTTCTTT. The encoded protein is CASSRQGGVGTEAFF.